The T cell receptor (beta chain) under discussion was sequenced for a study of blood T cell repertoires in COVID-19. This CDR3 is built from 13 residues. V gave up 3 bases and J gave up 5 bases; unmatched junction bases: 2. The germline CDR1 and CDR2 sequences are MNHEY and SMNVEV (reference sequence). This clone was seen just once. Clones were read by immunoSEQ multiplex PCR, and TCRdb kept only the in-frame ones, dropping some. This table has about 22,000 clones, roughly 83% appearing once. Sequenced input: peripheral blood. V and J are TRBV27 and TRBJ1-2, with 8 bases matching TRBD1. The TCR was taken from an elderly man with active or convalescent COVID-19. The CDR3 coding sequence is TGTGCCAGCAGTTTCAGGGGGCTGTATGGCTACACCTTC. Translating gives CASSFRGLYGYTF.